This T cell receptor beta chain was captured in a study of blood T cell repertoires in COVID-19. Study in general: Samples representing acute and convalescent COVID-19 were sourced from the United States, Italy and Spain.

The Seattle patients joined while their infection was active and were tracked longitudinally afterward. V lost 1 base to trimming and J lost 5 bases, with 14 bases between them. CDR1 is MGHRA, CDR2 YSYEKL, per germline. This CDR3 comprises 15 residues. Per the original data handling: Amplification with reference gene primers provided the estimates of nucleated cell counts. Sequenced by immunoSEQ multiplex PCR; TCRdb stores in-frame clones only, minus some. Clone size and V and J calls were adopted from that table, with D and trimming inferred from the DNA. The repertoire holds roughly 340,000 clones, with 87% as singletons.

This clonotype originated in a woman between 50 and 59 years old with COVID-19, enrolled during active disease. The genes are TRBV4-1 and TRBJ1-1; tentatively, D is TRBD1 (5 bases). Sequencing was carried out using peripheral blood. The CDR3 region has the DNA TGCGCCAGCAGCCAAGTCCAGGGAAGGTGGACTGAAGCTTTCTTT. It translates to CASSQVQGRWTEAFF.